This T cell receptor (beta chain) was sequenced during a study of cytomegalovirus exposure and HLA in healthy donors. Study-level results: Cytomegalovirus association was assigned to 170 or so TCR beta chains. The likely explanation for a cluster of highly shared sequence variants was sequencing artifact.

V lost 0 bases and J lost 4; bases outside the gene matches: 6. From germline, CDR1 is MNHNS and CDR2 SASEGT. This CDR3 is built from 15 residues. The PCR used 60 Vbeta and 13 Jbeta primers. Per the original methods: Later, 75 million to 100 million unique TCR beta chains were counted in an analysis, and around 11 million of them were shared. Measured with immunoSEQ multiplex PCR; TCRdb has only the in-frame clones, and not every one. That table is the source of V, J and clone size, and D and trimming were worked out from the DNA. The sample includes about 190,000 clones, under 85% seen only once; the top ten take roughly 1.5%. This clone came up a few times. Its antigen is still unknown.

The sequence derives from a man over 45 in good health and CMV-seronegative. The J gene is TRBJ2-7, the V gene TRBV6-1; 7 bases agree with TRBD1. Sequencing was carried out using PBMCs. This CDR3 is CASSEATGARYEQYF. Here the CDR3 DNA reads TGTGCCAGCAGTGAAGCTACAGGGGCCAGGTACGAGCAGTACTTC.